This T cell receptor (beta chain) comes out of a study of blood T cells in healthy people across ages. The use of a sample-barcoded 5' primer and a J-beta primer mix characterized a second PCR of roughly 7 to 11 cycles. TCRdb reanalysed the 5' RACE reads using MiXCR and keeps one entry per CDR3 protein. This table has a few hundred thousand distinct CDR3 sequences, approximately 27% appearing once. Remarks on this clonotype: What it binds is not known.

CDR3 length: 14 amino acids. Germline values: CDR1 SQVTM, CDR2 ANQGSEA. J lost 4 bases, V lost 5 bases, and 10 bases had no gene match. Broader study findings: Possibly confounding the expanded clonotype changes was the fact that donor CMV status was unknown.

This TCR was sampled from an older woman in good health. This rearrangement joins TRBV29-1 to TRBJ2-5, with 7 bases matching TRBD2. Sequenced input: blood. The CDR3 loop reads CSVLFRGVRETQYF. The CDR3 bases are TGCAGCGTTCTCTTTCGGGGGGTCCGAGAGACCCAGTACTTC.